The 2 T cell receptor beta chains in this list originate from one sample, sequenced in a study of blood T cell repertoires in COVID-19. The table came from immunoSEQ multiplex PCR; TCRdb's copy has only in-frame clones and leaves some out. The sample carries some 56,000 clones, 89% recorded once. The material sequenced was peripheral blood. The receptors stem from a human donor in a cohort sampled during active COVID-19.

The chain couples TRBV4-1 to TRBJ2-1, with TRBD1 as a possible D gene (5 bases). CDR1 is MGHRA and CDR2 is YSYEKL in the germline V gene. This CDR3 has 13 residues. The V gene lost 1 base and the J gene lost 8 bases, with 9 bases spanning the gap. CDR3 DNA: TGCGCCAGCAGCCAAGCCCAGGGCCATGAGCAGTTCTTC. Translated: CASSQAQGHEQFF.

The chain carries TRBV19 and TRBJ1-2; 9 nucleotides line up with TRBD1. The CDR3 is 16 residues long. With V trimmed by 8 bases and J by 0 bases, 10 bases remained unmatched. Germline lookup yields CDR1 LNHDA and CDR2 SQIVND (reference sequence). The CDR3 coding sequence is TGTGCCAGTCGCCGGGACAGGGCCTTAGCTAACTATGGCTACACCTTC. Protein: CASRRDRALANYGYTF.